One T cell receptor (beta chain) is described in this entry. The entry originates in a study of blood T cell repertoires in COVID-19. In the original workflow: Estimated nucleated cell counts came from reference gene primer amplification. Generated by immunoSEQ multiplex PCR, the TCRdb table keeps only in-frame clones and is missing some. V and J calls and clone size are those listed in that table; D and trimming were worked out from the DNA. The data contain approximately 77,000 clones, about 82% of them singletons. The specimen was peripheral blood. This TCR came from a woman aged 60-75 years with acute or convalescent COVID-19.

CDR3 region: CASSDNSYEQYV. CDR3 nucleotides: TGTGCCAGCAGTGACAACTCCTACGAGCAGTACGTC. The chain is built from TRBV2 and TRBJ2-7; no clear D. V was cut by 3 bases and J by 0 bases, with 3 bases left in between. In germline, CDR1 is SNHLY, CDR2 FYNNEI. The CDR3 consists of 12 residues.